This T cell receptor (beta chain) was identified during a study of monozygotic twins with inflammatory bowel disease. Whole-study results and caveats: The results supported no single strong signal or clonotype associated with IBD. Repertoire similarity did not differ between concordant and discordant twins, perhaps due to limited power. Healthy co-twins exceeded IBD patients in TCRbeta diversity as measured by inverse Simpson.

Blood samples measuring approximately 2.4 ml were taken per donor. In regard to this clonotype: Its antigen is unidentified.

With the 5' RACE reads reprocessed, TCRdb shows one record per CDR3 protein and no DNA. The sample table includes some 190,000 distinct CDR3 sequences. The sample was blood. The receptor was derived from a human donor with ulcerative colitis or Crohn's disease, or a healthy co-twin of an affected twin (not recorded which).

CDR3 region: CATSRDMTSGYTF. This chain joins TRBV15 and TRBJ1-2. Germline V gene lookup returns CDR1 LNHNV and CDR2 YYDKDF (reference sequence). The CDR3 runs to 13 residues. The complete variable domain, with remaining parts taken from reference TRBV15 and TRBJ1-2, reads DAMVIQNPRYQVTQFGKPVTLSCSQTLNHNVMYWYQQKSSQAPKLLFHYYDKDFNNEADTPDNFQSRRPNTSFCFLDIRSPGLGDTAMYLCATSRDMTSGYTFGSGTRLTVV.